The 5 T cell receptor beta chains presented below share a single source sample, sequenced in a study of OX40 agonist ivuxolimab in advanced cancers. Using immunoSEQ multiplex PCR, the repertoire was profiled, and TCRdb retains in-frame clones only, with some absent. This table holds roughly 40,000 clones, roughly nine tenths found once. The sequenced sample was CD4+ or CD8+ T cells sorted from blood, obtained in a trial of the OX40 agonist ivuxolimab. The receptors derive from an adult with an advanced solid tumor such as melanoma, head and neck, liver or kidney cancer.

V and J are TRBV7-6 and TRBJ2-1, with a weak D call TRBD1 (5 bases). The V end was cut by 0 bases, the J end by 8 bases, with 8 bases between. Germline CDR1 is SGHVS and CDR2 is FNYEAQ. This CDR3 has 13 residues. In DNA form, the CDR3 reads TGTGCCAGCAGCTTAGCAGGGGCCGATGAGCAGTTCTTC. Amino acid sequence: CASSLAGADEQFF. The full variable domain, in which reference TRBV7-6 and TRBJ2-1 provide the parts outside the CDR3, is GAGVSQSPRYKVTKRGQDVALRCDPISGHVSLYWYRQALGQGPEFLTYFNYEAQQDKSGLPNDRFSAERPEGSISTLTIQRTEQRDSAMYRCASSLAGADEQFFGPGTRLTVL.

There are a few counts of this clone. The J gene is TRBJ1-1, the V gene TRBV5-1; D might be TRBD1 (6 bases). The V end was cut by 0 bases, the J end by 5 bases, with 8 bases between. CDR1 and CDR2 (germline): SGHRS, YFSETQ. CDR3 length equals 13 residues. The CDR3: CASSLEGETEAFF. The DNA for the CDR3 is TGCGCCAGCAGCTTGGAGGGGGAGACTGAAGCTTTCTTT.

This chain connects TRBV5-1 to TRBJ2-7; the D is unclear. Germline V lookup: CDR1 SGHRS, CDR2 YFSETQ. Trimming stripped 3 bases from V and 2 bases from J, with 0 bases between. The CDR3 loop spans 10 amino acids. The CDR3 is CASSSYEQYF. The CDR3 DNA is TGCGCCAGCAGCTCCTACGAGCAGTACTTC.

This chain joins TRBV7-8 and TRBJ2-5; D ambiguous. This CDR3 comprises 14 residues. V lost 5 bases and J lost 0, with 10 bases in between. Germline CDR1 and CDR2: SGHVS and FQNEAQ. For the CDR3, the DNA is TGTGCCAGCAGCCCCCAGCCCTACCAAGAGACCCAGTACTTC. Its protein product is CASSPQPYQETQYF.

The chain is built from TRBV19 and TRBJ2-7; tentatively, D is TRBD1 (6 bases). The CDR3 length is 14 residues. Germline values: CDR1 LNHDA, CDR2 SQIVND (reference sequence). Between the trimmed V and J ends, which lost 5 bases and 2 bases, there was a span of 13 bases. The CDR3 DNA sequence: TGTGCCAGTAGTGCCGGGACAAACACCTACGAGCAGTACTTC. This sequence encodes CASSAGTNTYEQYF. The variable domain in full, with the rest retrieved from reference TRBV19 and TRBJ2-7, is DGGITQSPKYLFRKEGQNVTLSCEQNLNHDAMYWYRQDPGQGLRLIYYSQIVNDFQKGDIAEGYSVSREKKESFPLTVTSAQKNPTAFYLCASSAGTNTYEQYFGPGTRLTVT.